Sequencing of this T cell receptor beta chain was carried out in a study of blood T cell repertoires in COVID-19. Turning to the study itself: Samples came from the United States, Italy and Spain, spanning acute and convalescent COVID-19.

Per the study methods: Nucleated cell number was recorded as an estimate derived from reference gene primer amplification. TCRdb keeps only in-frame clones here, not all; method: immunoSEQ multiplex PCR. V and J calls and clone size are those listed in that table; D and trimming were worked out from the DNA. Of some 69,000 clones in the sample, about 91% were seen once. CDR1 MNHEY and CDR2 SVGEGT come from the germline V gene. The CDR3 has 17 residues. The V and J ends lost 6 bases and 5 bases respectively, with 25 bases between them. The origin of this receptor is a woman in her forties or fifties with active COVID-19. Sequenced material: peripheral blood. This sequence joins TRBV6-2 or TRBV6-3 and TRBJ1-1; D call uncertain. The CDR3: CASSPGTLKEVSTEAFF. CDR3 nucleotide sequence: TGTGCCAGCAGCCCCGGCACTCTCAAGGAGGTTAGTACTGAAGCTTTCTTT.